This passage covers 4 T cell receptor beta chains from one sample sequenced in a study of blood T cell repertoires in COVID-19. Assay used: immunoSEQ multiplex PCR; TCRdb lists only in-frame clones, some missing. Counted here are about 63,000 clones, around 85% occurring once; the ten biggest clones make up approximately 20%. The sample taken for sequencing was peripheral blood. These receptors all come from a woman older than 75 with acute or convalescent COVID-19.

The chain is built from TRBV15 and TRBJ1-1; perhaps TRBD1 as D (6 bases). The V end was cut by 3 bases, the J end by 5 bases, with 13 bases between. The CDR3 contains 14 residues. CDR1 and CDR2 from the germline V gene are LNHNV and YYDKDF (reference sequence). Here the CDR3 DNA reads TGTGCCACCAGCAGCCCACAGGGATGGACTGAAGCTTTCTTT. This codes for CATSSPQGWTEAFF.

This chain connects TRBV19 to TRBJ1-6; D possibly corresponds to TRBD1 (6 bases). Between the trimmed V and J ends, which lost 6 bases and 6 bases, there was a span of 12 bases. The CDR3 covers 14 residues. Germline V gene data show CDR1 as LNHDA and CDR2 as SQIVND (reference sequence). CDR3 DNA: TGTGCCAGTAGGCCTGACAGGATTAATTCACCCCTCCACTTT. It specifies CASRPDRINSPLHF.

The chain recombines TRBV2 with TRBJ2-1; D perhaps matches TRBD1 (7 bases). Germline V lookup: CDR1 SNHLY, CDR2 FYNNEI. V shed 1 base and J shed 6 bases, with 10 bases lying between them. This CDR3 has 14 amino acids. The CDR3 DNA reads as TGTGCCAGCAGTGAAGTCCAGGGGGGCAATGAGCAGTTCTTC. This gives the protein CASSEVQGGNEQFF.

The rearrangement links TRBV27 to TRBJ2-1, with D tentatively TRBD2 (5 bases). The germline gives CDR1 MNHEY, CDR2 SMNVEV (reference sequence). The CDR3 runs 15 residues. Trimming removed 2 bases from V and 4 bases from J, with 12 bases in between. The CDR3: CASSLRAGSYNEQFF. The CDR3 coding sequence is TGTGCCAGCAGTTTAAGGGCGGGTTCTTACAATGAGCAGTTCTTC.